One sample yielded the 20 T cell receptor beta chains listed below, sequenced in a study of immune heterogeneity within non-small cell lung tumors. Genomic DNA extracted from bulk tumor tissue served as template. A total of around 590 ng was used per sample. While surgery was under way, several biopsies spaced far apart were taken per primary tumor. With untreated, newly diagnosed non-small cell lung cancer, the patients went on to undergo curative surgery. The TCR beta CDR3 region was amplified by multiplex PCR employing 32 V and 13 J primers. In TCRdb, the multiplex PCR reads were re-called with MiXCR into one record per CDR3 protein. This table holds about 4,900 distinct CDR3 sequences, more than 20% found once. Sequenced: lung tumor tissue. The origin of the receptors is a man in his sixties with non-small cell lung cancer.

Relative to its sample, this clonotype is medium-sized. The chain is built from TRBV28 and TRBJ1-4; D is perhaps TRBD1 (5 bases). Germline CDR1 MDHEN, CDR2 SYDVKM. This CDR3 comprises 16 residues. The V and J ends lost 6 bases and 2 bases respectively, with 16 bases between them. CDR3 bases: TGTGCCAGCAGGGGGTCCTTAGGGGCGACTAATGAAAAACTGTTTTTT. It is translated as CASRGSLGATNEKLFF.

J is TRBJ1-2 and V is TRBV5-1; 10 bases agree with TRBD1. This CDR3 is built from 15 residues. Germline CDR1 and CDR2: SGHRS and YFSETQ. V trimming: 0 bases; J trimming: 3 bases; junction bases outside the gene matches: 2. CDR3 DNA sequence: TGCGCCAGCAGCTTGGGACAGGGGGCCTACTATGGCTACACCTTC. This sequence encodes CASSLGQGAYYGYTF.

This clonotype is labeled medium-sized (0.01 to 0.1%). V is TRBV6-1 and J is TRBJ1-5; D is unclear. Trimming took 2 bases from V and 0 from J, leaving 17 bases between them. This CDR3 is 18 amino acids long. Germline CDR1 MNHNS, CDR2 SASEGT. The CDR3 DNA is TGTGCCAGCAGTGAACGGACCGGCAGGCTTCCTAGCAATCAGCCCCAGCATTTT. Residues: CASSERTGRLPSNQPQHF.

The chain uses TRBV19 and TRBJ2-7; 13 bases are a match to TRBD2. The J segment lost 4 bases and the V segment lost 5 bases, leaving 8 bases of the junction unmatched. Germline lookup yields CDR1 LNHDA and CDR2 SQIVND (reference sequence). The CDR3 covers 16 residues. CDR3 sequence: CASSGWGLAGKYEQYF. The DNA for the CDR3 is TGTGCCAGTAGTGGCTGGGGACTAGCGGGAAAATACGAGCAGTACTTC.

By its share, this clonotype is medium-sized. V usage is TRBV5-1 and J usage is TRBJ1-2; D perhaps matches TRBD1 (6 bases). Deletions cut 4 bases from V and 8 bases from J, with 12 bases between. The CDR3 runs 12 residues. Germline values: CDR1 SGHRS, CDR2 YFSETQ. Written as DNA, the CDR3 is TGCGCCAGCAGCGAAACAGGGAACGGCTACACCTTC. This encodes CASSETGNGYTF.

There are a few counts of this clonotype. The rearrangement uses TRBV28 and TRBJ2-1; D tentatively fits TRBD1 or TRBD2 (5 bases each). The V end was cut by 10 bases, the J end by 2 bases, with 30 bases between. Germline V CDR1 and CDR2: MDHEN, SYDVKM. The CDR3 contains 19 residues. This CDR3 reads CATSRSFDGGTQPYNEQFF. The CDR3 nucleotides are TGTGCCACCTCCCGTTCTTTCGATGGTGGGACGCAACCCTACAATGAGCAGTTCTTC.

As regards this clonotype: As the CDR3 is not closed by the conserved phenylalanine or tryptophan, this likely results from a read error. No DNA is shown, since the ends of the CDR3 on it are uncertain; the CDR3 is the one TCRdb lists. CDR3: CASSTTGGGAHEQYFGP. V is TRBV18 and J is TRBJ2-3; the table names TRBD1, a call not compared with the DNA. Looked up from germline, CDR1 is KGHSH and CDR2 is LQKENI. From its first to its last residue, the CDR3 has 17 amino acids.

The V and J genes are TRBV10-3 and TRBJ2-7, with a tentative D call TRBD2 (6 bases). CDR1 and CDR2 from the germline V gene are ENHRY and SYGVKD. This CDR3 is built from 14 residues. The V end was cut by 3 bases, the J end by 4 bases, with 13 bases between. CDR3 amino acids: CAISDGAGSYEQYF. The CDR3 DNA follows: TGTGCCATCAGTGACGGGGCGGGGTCTTACGAGCAGTACTTC.

Relative to its sample, this clonotype is medium-sized (0.01 to 0.1%). The chain employs TRBV7-2 and TRBJ1-3; D might be TRBD1 (5 bases). V gave up 3 bases and J gave up 2 bases, with 11 bases separating them. CDR1 SGHTA and CDR2 FQGNSA come from the germline V gene. The CDR3 sequence is 15 residues long. The CDR3 region has the DNA TGTGCCAGCAGCTTGGATCGGGGGGCTGGAAACACCATATATTTT. It translates to CASSLDRGAGNTIYF. The full variable domain, rest sourced from reference TRBV7-2 and TRBJ1-3, is GAGVSQSPSNKVTEKGKDVELRCDPISGHTALYWYRQSLGQGLEFLIYFQGNSAPDKSGLPSDRFSAERTGGSVSTLTIQRTQQEDSAVYLCASSLDRGAGNTIYFGEGSWLTVV.

The chain employs TRBV29-1 and TRBJ2-1, with 12 bases identical to TRBD1. The CDR3 contains 13 residues. Germline loops: CDR1 SQVTM, CDR2 ANQGSEA. Trimming removed 6 bases from V and 10 bases from J; junction bases left unmatched: 7. CDR3 loop: CSVGQGARVEQFF. CDR3 nucleotides: TGCAGCGTGGGACAGGGGGCGCGGGTGGAGCAGTTCTTC.

V is TRBV6-4 and J is TRBJ2-3; 8 bases fit TRBD2. Germline V gene data show CDR1 as MRHNA and CDR2 as SNTAGT. With V trimmed by 3 bases and J by 1 base, 3 bases remained unmatched. This CDR3 contains 15 residues. The CDR3 DNA reads TGTGCCAGCAGTGAGGGAGCGGGAGGCACAGATACGCAGTATTTT. The encoded protein is CASSEGAGGTDTQYF.

This chain uses TRBV29-1 with TRBJ2-7; 11 nucleotides line up with TRBD1. The CDR3 has 12 residues. Germline assignment: CDR1 SQVTM and CDR2 ANQGSEA. Germline trimming cut 7 bases from V and 5 bases from J; bases unmatched to any gene: 4. The CDR3 DNA follows: TGCAGCGATGGGACAGGGGGACACGAGCAGTACTTC. Encoded protein: CSDGTGGHEQYF.

In this sample, this clonotype turned up a few times. The chain employs TRBV7-2 and TRBJ2-7, with no clear D. The V end was cut by 0 bases, the J end by 2 bases, with 8 bases between. The CDR3 has 14 amino acids. Per germline, CDR1 SGHTA and CDR2 FQGNSA. The CDR3 DNA sequence: TGTGCCAGCAGCTTAGCCCCTAGTGCCTACGAGCAGTACTTC. Its protein product is CASSLAPSAYEQYF.

The table lists this clonotype with a few counts. The chain links TRBV5-1 to TRBJ1-2, with 8 bases lining up with TRBD1. V lost 3 bases and J lost 5; bases outside the gene matches: 9. The CDR3 extends over 15 amino acids. In germline, CDR1 is SGHRS, CDR2 YFSETQ. In DNA, the CDR3 is TGCGCCAGCAGCTCGACAGGGGCAGGGGGGTATGGCTACACCTTC. The encoded protein is CASSSTGAGGYGYTF.

The rearrangement links TRBV5-1 to TRBJ2-7; D gene uncertain. Trimming pared 1 base from V and 5 bases from J, leaving 4 bases between. The CDR3 has 11 residues. In germline, CDR1 is SGHRS, CDR2 YFSETQ. CDR3 residues: CASSLFHEQYF. The CDR3 DNA reads TGCGCCAGCAGCTTGTTCCACGAGCAGTACTTC. The complete variable domain, with remaining parts taken from reference TRBV5-1 and TRBJ2-7, reads KAGVTQTPRYLIKTRGQQVTLSCSPISGHRSVSWYQQTPGQGLQFLFEYFSETQRNKGNFPGRFSGRQFSNSRSEMNVSTLELGDSALYLCASSLFHEQYFGPGTRLTVT.

The rearrangement uses TRBV5-1 and TRBJ2-5; the match to TRBD2 covers 8 bases. CDR1 and CDR2 (germline): SGHRS, YFSETQ. Trimming took 1 base from V and 4 from J; bases not matched to a gene: 0. This CDR3 is 13 amino acids long. The CDR3 sequence: CASSLSGRETQYF. In DNA, the CDR3 is TGCGCCAGCAGCTTGAGCGGGAGAGAGACCCAGTACTTC.

The chain combines TRBV7-8 with TRBJ2-1; 8 nucleotides match TRBD2. Germline CDR1 is SGHVS and CDR2 is FQNEAQ. V lost 5 bases and J lost 2; bases outside the gene matches: 8. The CDR3 covers 16 residues. The CDR3 here is CASSVLTSGAYNEQFF. The CDR3 DNA reads as TGTGCCAGCAGCGTTCTCACTAGCGGAGCCTACAATGAGCAGTTCTTC.

A few counts support this clonotype. This sequence may be a read error, since a much larger clone differs from it by one base. V gene TRBV7-2 combines with J gene TRBJ1-5; D remains unclear. CDR1 is SGHTA and CDR2 is FQGNSA in the germline V gene. Trimming stripped 3 bases from V and 7 bases from J, with 13 bases between. This CDR3 comprises 14 residues. This chain's CDR3 is CASSLRSDGQPQHF. In nucleotides, the CDR3 is TGTGCCAGCAGCTTGCGCAGTGATGGGCAGCCCCAGCATTTT. The full variable domain, rest sourced from reference TRBV7-2 and TRBJ1-5, is GAGVSQSPSNKVTEKGKDVELRCDPISGHTALYWYRQSLGQGLEFLIYFQGNSAPDKSGLPSDRFSAERTGGSVSTLTIQRTQQEDSAVYLCASSLRSDGQPQHFGDGTRLSIL.

The rearrangement joins TRBV28 to TRBJ2-7; 10 nucleotides line up with TRBD2. CDR3 size: 17 residues. V lost 6 bases, J lost 2 bases, and 13 bases stayed unmatched. Germline CDR1 reads MDHEN; CDR2 reads SYDVKM. Here the CDR3 DNA reads TGTGCCAGCAGCCCTTTGGCTAGCGGGGGCCCAACCTACGAGCAGTACTTC. As protein: CASSPLASGGPTYEQYF.

Notes on this clonotype: A much larger clone lies a single base off, so this may be a read error. J is TRBJ1-3 and V is TRBV2; TRBD1 is a possible D gene (6 bases). The CDR3 is 13 residues long. Germline CDR1 reads SNHLY; CDR2 reads FYNNEI. V lost 6 bases and J 6 bases, leaving 12 bases between the germline ends. The CDR3 DNA sequence: TGTGCCAGCAGCGAGACAGGCACAAACACCATATATTTT. Translation gives CASSETGTNTIYF. Based on the CDR3 plus reference TRBV2 and TRBJ1-3, the full variable domain is EPEVTQTPSHQVTQMGQEVILRCVPISNHLYFYWYRQILGQKVEFLVSFYNNEISEKSEIFDDQFSVERPDGSNFTLKIRSTKLEDSAMYFCASSETGTNTIYFGEGSWLTVV.